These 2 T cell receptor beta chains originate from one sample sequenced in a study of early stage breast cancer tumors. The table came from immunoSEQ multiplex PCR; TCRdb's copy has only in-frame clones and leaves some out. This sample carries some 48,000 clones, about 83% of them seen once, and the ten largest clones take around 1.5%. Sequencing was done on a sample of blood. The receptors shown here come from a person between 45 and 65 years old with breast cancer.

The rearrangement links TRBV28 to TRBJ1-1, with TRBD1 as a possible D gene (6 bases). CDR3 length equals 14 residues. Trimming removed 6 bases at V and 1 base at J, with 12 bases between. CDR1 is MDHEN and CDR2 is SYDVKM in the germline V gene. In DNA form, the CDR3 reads TGTGCCAGCAGCGAGGGGGGGCAGAACACTGAAGCTTTCTTT. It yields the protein CASSEGGQNTEAFF. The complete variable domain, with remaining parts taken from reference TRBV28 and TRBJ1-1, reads DVKVTQSSRYLVKRTGEKVFLECVQDMDHENMFWYRQDPGLGLRLIYFSYDVKMKEKGDIPEGYSVSREKKERFSLILESASTNQTSMYLCASSEGGQNTEAFFGQGTRLTVV.

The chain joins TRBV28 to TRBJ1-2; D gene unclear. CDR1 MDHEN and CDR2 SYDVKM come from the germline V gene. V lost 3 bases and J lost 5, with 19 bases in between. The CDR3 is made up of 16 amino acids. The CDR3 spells CASSFGVFWSVYGYTF. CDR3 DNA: TGTGCCAGCAGTTTTGGTGTTTTTTGGTCGGTGTATGGCTACACCTTC.